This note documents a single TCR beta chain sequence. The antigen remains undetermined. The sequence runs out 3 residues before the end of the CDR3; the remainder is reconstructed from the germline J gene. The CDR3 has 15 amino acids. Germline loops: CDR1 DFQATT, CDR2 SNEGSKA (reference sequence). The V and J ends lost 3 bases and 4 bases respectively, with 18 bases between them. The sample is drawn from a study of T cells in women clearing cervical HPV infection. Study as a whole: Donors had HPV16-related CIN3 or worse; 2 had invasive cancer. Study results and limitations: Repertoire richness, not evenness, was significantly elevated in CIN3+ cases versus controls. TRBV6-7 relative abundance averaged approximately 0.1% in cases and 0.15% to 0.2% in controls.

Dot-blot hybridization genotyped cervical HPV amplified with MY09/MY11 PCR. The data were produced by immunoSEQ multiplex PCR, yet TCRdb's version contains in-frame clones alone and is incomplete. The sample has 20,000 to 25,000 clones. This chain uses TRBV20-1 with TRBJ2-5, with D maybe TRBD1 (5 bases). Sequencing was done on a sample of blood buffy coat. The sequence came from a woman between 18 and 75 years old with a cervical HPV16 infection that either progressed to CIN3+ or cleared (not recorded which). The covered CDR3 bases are TGCAGTGCTAGGACACCTCAGGGCGGCCCAGAGACC. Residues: CSARTPQGGPET. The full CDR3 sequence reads CSARTPQGGPETQYF.